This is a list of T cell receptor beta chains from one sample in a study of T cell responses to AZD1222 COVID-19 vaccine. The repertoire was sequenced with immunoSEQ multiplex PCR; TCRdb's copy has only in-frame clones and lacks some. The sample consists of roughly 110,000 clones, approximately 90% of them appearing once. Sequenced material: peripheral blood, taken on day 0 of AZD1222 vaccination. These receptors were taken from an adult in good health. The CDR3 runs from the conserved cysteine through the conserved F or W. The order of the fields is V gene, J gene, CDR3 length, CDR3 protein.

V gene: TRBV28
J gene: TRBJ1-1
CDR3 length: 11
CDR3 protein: CATMTNTEAFF

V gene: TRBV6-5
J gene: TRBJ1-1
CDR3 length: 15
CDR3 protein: CASSYSIGHITEAFF

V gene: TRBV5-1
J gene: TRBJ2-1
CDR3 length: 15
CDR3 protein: CASSLMGTGMGEQFF

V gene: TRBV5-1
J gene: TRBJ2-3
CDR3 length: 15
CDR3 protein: CASRTGSTSTDTQYF

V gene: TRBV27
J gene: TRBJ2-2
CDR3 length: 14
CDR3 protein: CASTQGFLAGELFF

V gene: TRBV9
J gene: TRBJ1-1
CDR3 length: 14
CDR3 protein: CASSVGGGIAEAFF

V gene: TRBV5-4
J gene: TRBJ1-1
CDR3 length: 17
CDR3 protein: CASSKAHRQGMNTEAFF

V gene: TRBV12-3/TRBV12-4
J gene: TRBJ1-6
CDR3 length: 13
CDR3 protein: CASSPRRVSPLHF

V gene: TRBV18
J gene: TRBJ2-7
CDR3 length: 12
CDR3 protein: CASSPTLYEQYF

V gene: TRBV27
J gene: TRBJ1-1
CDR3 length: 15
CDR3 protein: CASSLFGTGGDEAFF

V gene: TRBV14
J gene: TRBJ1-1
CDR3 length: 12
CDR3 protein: CASSPLWAEAFF

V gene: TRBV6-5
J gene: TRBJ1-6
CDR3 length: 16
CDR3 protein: CASSYSRRGGNSPLHF

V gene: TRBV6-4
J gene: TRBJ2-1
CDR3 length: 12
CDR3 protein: CASSQTGNEQFF

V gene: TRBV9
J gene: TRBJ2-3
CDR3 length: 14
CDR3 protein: CASSVERSTDTQYF

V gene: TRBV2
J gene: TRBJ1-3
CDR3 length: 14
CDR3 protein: CASSEHRSGNTIYF

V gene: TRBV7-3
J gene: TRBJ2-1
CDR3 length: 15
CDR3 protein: CASSIDSGGVNEQFF

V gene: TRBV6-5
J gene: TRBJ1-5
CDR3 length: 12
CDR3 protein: CASRQGRQPQHF

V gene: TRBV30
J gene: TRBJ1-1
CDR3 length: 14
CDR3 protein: CAWVRDRGLTEAFF

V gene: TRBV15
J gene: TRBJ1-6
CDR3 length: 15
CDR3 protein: CATSGRTGLNSPLHF

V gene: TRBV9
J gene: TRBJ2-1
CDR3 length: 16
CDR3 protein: CASSHRRGASGDEQFF

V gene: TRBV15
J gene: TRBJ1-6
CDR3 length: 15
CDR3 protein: CATSRAGGRNSPLHF

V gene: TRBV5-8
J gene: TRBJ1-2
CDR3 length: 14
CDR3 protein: CASSLPGEDYGYTF

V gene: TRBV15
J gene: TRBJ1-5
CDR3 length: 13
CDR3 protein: CATSRDLAQPQHF

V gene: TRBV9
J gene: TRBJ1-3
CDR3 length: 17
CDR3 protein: CASSVVGTAVSGNTIYF

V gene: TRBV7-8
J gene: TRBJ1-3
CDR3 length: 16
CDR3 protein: CASSLGSGVSGNTIYF

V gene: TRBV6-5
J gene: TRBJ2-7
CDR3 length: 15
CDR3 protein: CASSSRDRGINEQYF

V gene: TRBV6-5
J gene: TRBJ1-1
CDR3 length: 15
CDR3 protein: CASSYPGTVHTEAFF

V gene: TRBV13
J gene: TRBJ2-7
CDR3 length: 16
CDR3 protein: CASSLILGTGTVEQYF

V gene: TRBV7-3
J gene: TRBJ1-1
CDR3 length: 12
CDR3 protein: CASSLGQSKAFF

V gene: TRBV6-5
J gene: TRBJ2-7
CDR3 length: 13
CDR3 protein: CASRQTGEYEQYF

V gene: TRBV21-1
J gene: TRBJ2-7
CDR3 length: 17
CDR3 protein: CASSKDISAGDTYEQYF

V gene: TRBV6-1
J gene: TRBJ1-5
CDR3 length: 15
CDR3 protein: CASSDGDRGLLPQHF

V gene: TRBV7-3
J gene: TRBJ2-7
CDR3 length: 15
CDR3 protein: CASSLTLAGGGEQYF

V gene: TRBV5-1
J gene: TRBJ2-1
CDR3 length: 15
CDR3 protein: CASSPSGARINEQFF

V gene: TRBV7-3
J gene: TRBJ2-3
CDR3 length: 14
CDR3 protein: CASSPSGATDTQYF

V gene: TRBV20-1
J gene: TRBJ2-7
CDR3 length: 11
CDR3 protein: CSAIAEDEQYF

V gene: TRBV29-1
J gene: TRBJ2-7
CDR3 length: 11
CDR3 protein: CSVSRRDEQYF